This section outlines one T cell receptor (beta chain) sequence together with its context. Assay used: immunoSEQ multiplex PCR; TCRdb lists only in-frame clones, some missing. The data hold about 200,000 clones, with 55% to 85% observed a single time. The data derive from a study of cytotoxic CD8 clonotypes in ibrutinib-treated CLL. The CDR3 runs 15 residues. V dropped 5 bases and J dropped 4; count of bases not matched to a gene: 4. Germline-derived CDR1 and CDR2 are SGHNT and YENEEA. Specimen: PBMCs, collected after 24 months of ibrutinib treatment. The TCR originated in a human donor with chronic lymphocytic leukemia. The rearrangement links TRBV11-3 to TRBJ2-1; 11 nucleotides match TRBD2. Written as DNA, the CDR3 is TGTGCCAGCAGCCCGGGACTAGCGGTTTACAATGAGCAGTTCTTC. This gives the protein CASSPGLAVYNEQFF. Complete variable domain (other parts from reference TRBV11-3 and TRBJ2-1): EAGVVQSPRYKIIEKKQPVAFWCNPISGHNTLYWYLQNLGQGPELLIRYENEEAVDDSQLPKDRFSAERLKGVDSTLKIQPAELGDSAVYLCASSPGLAVYNEQFFGPGTRLTVL.